The 20 T cell receptor beta chains given below trace back to one sample, sequenced in a study of CD8+CD57+ T cells in acquired aplastic anemia. Before being chosen for sequencing, patients had shown CD8+CD57+ cell expansion by flow cytometry. The study profiled TCR beta VDJ and CDR3 using genomic DNA as template. MiXCR, applied by TCRdb to the reads, yields one record per CDR3 protein. The sample has around 170,000 distinct CDR3 sequences; around half are singletons. Material for sequencing was sorted CD4+, CD8+, or CD8+CD57+ T cells (not recorded which) from PBMCs. The receptors here all came from a human donor with aplastic anemia.

This clonotype occurred many times. The J gene is TRBJ2-2, the V gene TRBV9, with D possibly being TRBD2 (6 bases). The CDR3 is 19 amino acids. The germline V gene encodes CDR1 SGDLS and CDR2 YYNGEE. The ends were cut back, 0 bases at V and 0 bases at J, with 18 bases in the middle. This CDR3 is CASSVAGGEPTANTGELFF. The CDR3 region has the DNA TGTGCCAGCAGCGTAGCAGGAGGGGAGCCGACCGCGAACACCGGGGAGCTGTTTTTT.

The chain carries TRBV5-1 and TRBJ1-1; 7 bases agree with TRBD1. Trimming took 7 bases from V and 1 from J; bases not matched to a gene: 7. The germline CDR1 and CDR2 sequences are SGHRS and YFSETQ. CDR3 length: 14 amino acids. This CDR3 reads CASDGGTANTEAFF. In DNA, the CDR3 is TGCGCCAGCGACGGGGGGACAGCGAACACTGAAGCTTTCTTT.

The chain employs TRBV25-1 and TRBJ2-7, with 8 bases that match TRBD1. CDR1 and CDR2 (germline): MGHDK, SYGVNS. Trimming at V came to 5 bases and at J to 4 bases, leaving 10 bases not matched to a gene. CDR3 length equals 15 residues. CDR3 region: CASSILGTGEYEQYF. CDR3 coding DNA: TGTGCCAGCAGTATCCTTGGGACAGGAGAATACGAGCAGTACTTC.

This clonotype showed up just a few times. A read error may be the cause here, since a much bigger clone is one base away. The chain joins TRBV9 to TRBJ1-5; D is uncertain. Per germline, CDR1 SGDLS and CDR2 YYNGEE. The V and J ends lost 3 bases and 5 bases respectively, with 6 bases between them. This CDR3 spans 12 amino acids. CDR3 amino acids: CASSDGDQPQHF. The CDR3 DNA reads TGTGCCAGCAGCGATGGGGATCAGCCCCAGCATTTT.

This clonotype was recorded a few times. For the CDR3, the DNA is TGTGCCAGCGGAAATGTCTTGGGTCTCCGCACAGATACGCAGTATTTT. Its protein product is CASGNVLGLRTDTQYF. This sequence joins TRBV11-1 and TRBJ2-3; D is unclear. Germline CDR1 SGHAT, CDR2 FQDESV (reference sequence). Trimming shortened V by 8 bases and J by 1 base, and 19 bases separated the two germline ends. This CDR3 contains 16 residues.

The table lists this clonotype with many counts. This chain uses TRBV11-3 with TRBJ2-3; D is perhaps TRBD2 (6 bases). CDR1 SGHNT and CDR2 YENEEA come from the germline V gene. The CDR3 totals 14 residues. Deletions cut 2 bases from V and 3 bases from J, with 9 bases between. The CDR3 DNA sequence: TGTGCCAGCAGCTTACCTGGGGGGACAGATACGCAGTATTTT. Translating gives CASSLPGGTDTQYF.

In its sample, this clonotype was seen many times. The V and J genes are TRBV15 and TRBJ2-1; 10 bases map to TRBD2. The junction had 15 bases not matched to a gene; V was cut back by 5 bases and J by 5 bases. There are 18 residues in the CDR3. Germline CDR1 reads LNHNV; CDR2 reads YYDKDF (reference sequence). The CDR3 here is CATSGRTSGRPLHNEQFF. As DNA, the CDR3 is TGTGCCACCAGCGGTAGGACTAGCGGCCGCCCATTACACAATGAGCAGTTCTTC.

The rearrangement joins TRBV4-1 to TRBJ2-4; 7 bases are shared with TRBD1. This CDR3 is 14 amino acids long. Trimming took 7 bases from V and 1 from J; bases not matched to a gene: 4. Germline loops: CDR1 MGHRA, CDR2 YSYEKL. CDR3 in DNA: TGCGCCAGCACCCAGACAGGGGCCAAAAACATTCAGTACTTC. This translates into CASTQTGAKNIQYF.

V usage is TRBV5-1 and J usage is TRBJ2-7, with D possibly being TRBD1 (5 bases). The CDR3 spans 14 residues. In germline, CDR1 is SGHRS, CDR2 YFSETQ. Trimming left V 4 bases short and J 2 bases short, with 13 bases between. CDR3 amino acids: CASSGVGLPYEQYF. The CDR3 DNA is TGCGCCAGCAGCGGGGTGGGGCTTCCCTACGAGCAGTACTTC.

About this clonotype itself: One base away lies a much larger clone, so this may be a sequencing read error. This rearrangement joins TRBV7-3 to TRBJ2-1; 8 bases are a match to TRBD2. Germline trimming cut 4 bases from V and 8 bases from J; bases unmatched to any gene: 10. Germline loops: CDR1 SGHTA, CDR2 FQGTGA. This CDR3 has 15 residues. The DNA for the CDR3 is TGTGCCAGCAGCTACCGGACTAGCCCTGTGGATGAGCAGTTCTTC. Translated: CASSYRTSPVDEQFF.

This rearrangement joins TRBV7-9 to TRBJ1-5; unclear D gene. Germline V CDR1 and CDR2: SEHNR, FQNEAQ (reference sequence). The CDR3 consists of 13 residues. Between the trimmed V and J ends, which lost 4 bases and 5 bases, there was a span of 9 bases. CDR3 DNA sequence: TGTGCCAGCAGCTCCGGTCCCGATCAGCCCCAGCATTTT. Protein product: CASSSGPDQPQHF.

This chain joins TRBV5-5 and TRBJ2-3; D perhaps matches TRBD1 (6 bases). Germline V gene sequence: CDR1 SGHKS, CDR2 YYEKEE (reference sequence). The V gene lost 2 bases and the J gene lost 2 bases, with 12 bases spanning the gap. The CDR3 spans 15 residues. In DNA form, the CDR3 reads TGTGCCAGCAGCTTTAGGGGGACGATCACAGATACGCAGTATTTT. As protein: CASSFRGTITDTQYF.

This clonotype was recorded a few times. The rearrangement uses TRBV6-2 or TRBV6-3 and TRBJ2-1; 11 bases are shared with TRBD2. Per the germline V gene, CDR1 is MNHEY and CDR2 is SVGEGT. Losses at the gene ends were 2 bases for V and 5 bases for J; bases not matched to a gene: 8. The CDR3 has 17 amino acids. The CDR3: CASSYPRGLAENNEQFF. CDR3 coding DNA: TGTGCCAGCAGTTACCCAAGGGGACTAGCGGAAAACAATGAGCAGTTCTTC.

The J gene is TRBJ2-7, the V gene TRBV5-5; 14 nucleotides agree with TRBD2. The CDR3 has 15 amino acids. Germline V gene data show CDR1 as SGHKS and CDR2 as YYEKEE (reference sequence). Trimming removed 0 bases from V and 6 bases from J; junction bases left unmatched: 2. The chain's CDR3 is CASSLAGTSGSEQYF. The DNA of the CDR3 is TGTGCCAGCAGCTTGGCAGGGACTAGCGGGAGCGAGCAGTACTTC.

Comment on this clonotype: A much larger clone is a single base away; this may be a read error. The rearrangement links TRBV7-2 to TRBJ2-1; D ambiguous. Germline values: CDR1 SGHTA, CDR2 FQGNSA. This CDR3 is built from 15 residues. The V gene lost 0 bases and the J gene lost 6 bases, with 12 bases spanning the gap. This CDR3 reads CASSLAWPGSNEQFF. The CDR3 nucleotides are TGTGCCAGCAGCTTAGCGTGGCCCGGTTCCAATGAGCAGTTCTTC.

The rearrangement joins TRBV20-1 to TRBJ1-1; no clear D. CDR1 is DFQATT and CDR2 is SNEGSKA in the germline V gene (reference sequence). V dropped 0 bases and J dropped 0 bases, with 5 bases sitting between them. CDR3 length equals 13 residues. The CDR3: CSARDSLNTEAFF. The DNA of the CDR3 is TGCAGTGCTAGAGATTCCTTGAACACTGAAGCTTTCTTT.

This clonotype was seen only a few times. The CDR3 region has the DNA TGTGCCAGCAGCTCGAGAGGGGGGGGGGACAGGGGCGATGAGCAGTTCTTC. Translation: CASSSRGGGDRGDEQFF. V is TRBV3-1 and J is TRBJ2-1; TRBD1 matches 10 bases. CDR3 length: 17 residues. Trimming took 5 bases from V and 8 from J; bases not matched to a gene: 15. Germline assignment: CDR1 LGHDT and CDR2 YNNKEL (reference sequence).

This clonotype was observed many times. This chain joins TRBV24-1 and TRBJ2-5, with 12 bases identical to TRBD1. The CDR3 is 17 amino acids. V shed 4 bases, J shed 4 bases, and the junction held 9 bases outside the gene matches. CDR1 and CDR2 from the germline V gene are KGHDR and SFDVKD. DNA of the CDR3: TGTGCCACCAGTGACCCCCCGGGACAGGGGGCCGTAGAGACCCAGTACTTC. Amino acid sequence: CATSDPPGQGAVETQYF.

This clonotype was seen a few times. This chain connects TRBV25-1 to TRBJ1-5, with 8 nucleotides matching TRBD1. CDR1 is MGHDK and CDR2 is SYGVNS in the germline V gene. The CDR3 spans 20 residues. V lost 2 bases and J lost 3; bases outside the gene matches: 18. The CDR3 region is CASSEPGQVDQSKVNQPQHF. The CDR3 nucleotides are TGTGCCAGCAGTGAACCGGGACAGGTCGACCAAAGCAAGGTCAATCAGCCCCAGCATTTT. Drawing the rest from reference TRBV25-1 and TRBJ1-5, the complete variable domain is EADIYQTPRYLVIGTGKKITLECSQTMGHDKMYWYQQDPGMELHLIHYSYGVNSTEKGDLSSESTVSRIRTEHFPLTLESARPSHTSQYLCASSEPGQVDQSKVNQPQHFGDGTRLSIL.

The rearrangement uses TRBV2 and TRBJ1-1; 8 bases map to TRBD1. CDR1 is SNHLY and CDR2 is FYNNEI in the germline V gene. The CDR3 contains 10 residues. The ends lost 9 bases at V and 10 bases at J; junction bases unmatched: 4. DNA for the CDR3: TGTGCCAGTGAGGACAGGGTAGCTTTCTTT. Its protein is CASEDRVAFF.